This entry lists 8 T cell receptor beta chains sequenced from one sample in a study of PD-1 blockade in classical Hodgkin lymphoma (dated by TCRdb to 2019 to 2021). The protocol used for the library was the immunoSEQ multiplex PCR assay. TCRdb took over this immuneACCESS table, retaining in-frame rearrangements with V and J assigned. Such tables are incomplete; in checked studies, under half of the missing clones stem from an unresolved V gene, and the remainder is unexplained. In all, the sample holds about 90,000 clones, and roughly 87% of those were seen once. The top ten clones comprise approximately 11% of the sample. This specimen's time point label, per the study, means: cycle 2 day 1 (C2D1) of nivolumab. All trial patients had relapsed after autologous stem cell transplantation, with cohorts A, B and C differing in prior brentuximab vedotin exposure. Sequenced material: peripheral blood mononuclear cells (PBMCs), taken before the second cycle of nivolumab. The receptors were sampled from a human donor with classical Hodgkin lymphoma.

This chain uses TRBV11-1 with TRBJ2-2; TRBD1 matches 8 bases. J was trimmed by 6 bases and V by 3 bases; bases with no gene match: 6. Germline CDR1 and CDR2: SGHAT and FQDESV (reference sequence). The CDR3 contains 15 residues. CDR3 DNA sequence: TGTGCCAGCAGCTTTGCGGGACAGGTCCCCGGGGAGCTGTTTTTT. Translating gives CASSFAGQVPGELFF.

The V and J genes are TRBV19 and TRBJ1-3, with 9 bases identical to TRBD1. The CDR3 runs to 16 residues. The germline CDR1 and CDR2 sequences are LNHDA and SQIVND (reference sequence). V was pared by 5 bases and J by 4 bases, with 9 bases of the junction left unmatched. As DNA, the CDR3 is TGTGCCAGTAGTTCACTTCCGGGACAGGGAGGAAACACCATATATTTT. Its translation is CASSSLPGQGGNTIYF.

V and J are TRBV4-2 and TRBJ1-1, with a weak D call TRBD1 (6 bases). CDR1 and CDR2 (germline): LGHNA, YNFKEQ. The germline V and J ends were trimmed by 3 bases and 1 base, with 24 bases remaining between them. The CDR3 is made up of 19 amino acids. CDR3: CASSQDDSPWDKKNTEAFF. The DNA for the CDR3 is TGTGCCAGCAGCCAGGATGATTCTCCGTGGGACAAAAAGAACACTGAAGCTTTCTTT.

As regards this clone: This same CDR3 is encoded by further DNA sequences in the sample. The gene calls are TRBV2 and TRBJ1-3; no firm D call. Germline values: CDR1 SNHLY, CDR2 FYNNEI. The CDR3 totals 11 residues. The ends were cut back, 3 bases at V and 6 bases at J, with 3 bases in the middle. This CDR3 is CASSEVNTIYF. DNA of the CDR3: TGTGCCAGCAGTGAGGTAAACACCATATATTTT. The full variable domain, completed using reference TRBV2 and TRBJ1-3, is EPEVTQTPSHQVTQMGQEVILRCVPISNHLYFYWYRQILGQKVEFLVSFYNNEISEKSEIFDDQFSVERPDGSNFTLKIRSTKLEDSAMYFCASSEVNTIYFGEGSWLTVV.

This clone appeared a few times. This chain uses TRBV7-8 with TRBJ2-1; 10 nucleotides line up with TRBD1. The CDR3 is 13 amino acids. J gave up 9 bases and V 5 bases, and 4 bases lay outside the gene matches. Germline CDR1 and CDR2: SGHVS and FQNEAQ. CDR3 nucleotides: TGTGCCAGCAGCCAGGACAGGGGGGGTGAGCAGTTCTTC. This gives the protein CASSQDRGGEQFF. The variable domain in full, completed from reference TRBV7-8 and TRBJ2-1, reads GAGVSQSPRYKVAKRGQDVALRCDPISGHVSLFWYQQALGQGPEFLTYFQNEAQLDKSGLPSDRFFAERPEGSVSTLKIQRTQQEDSAVYLCASSQDRGGEQFFGPGTRLTVL.

This clone appeared a few times. The rearrangement uses TRBV28 and TRBJ2-1, with 10 nucleotides matching TRBD2. Germline V gene data show CDR1 as MDHEN and CDR2 as SYDVKM. The CDR3 spans 17 residues. V trimming: 6 bases; J trimming: 4 bases; junction bases outside the gene matches: 12. CDR3: CASSPGLADDQYNEQFF. The CDR3 DNA sequence: TGTGCCAGCAGCCCCGGACTAGCGGACGACCAATACAATGAGCAGTTCTTC.

DNA for the CDR3: TGCGCCAGCAGCCAAGTCGTCAGGTATAATGAAAAACTGTTTTTT. Translated: CASSQVVRYNEKLFF. The chain couples TRBV4-1 to TRBJ1-4; no clear D. Trimming shortened V by 1 base and J by 4 bases, and 10 bases separated the two germline ends. The CDR3 contains 15 residues. Germline V gene data show CDR1 as MGHRA and CDR2 as YSYEKL.

In this sample, this clone turned up many times. The V gene is TRBV6-6, the J gene TRBJ1-6, with D tentatively TRBD1 (6 bases). The CDR3 runs to 14 residues. V gave up 7 bases and J gave up 4 bases, with 11 bases separating them. Germline V gene lookup returns CDR1 MNHNY and CDR2 SVGAGI (reference sequence). The CDR3 protein is CASNRGAYNSPLHF. The CDR3 DNA sequence: TGTGCCAGCAACCGGGGGGCGTATAATTCACCCCTCCACTTT.